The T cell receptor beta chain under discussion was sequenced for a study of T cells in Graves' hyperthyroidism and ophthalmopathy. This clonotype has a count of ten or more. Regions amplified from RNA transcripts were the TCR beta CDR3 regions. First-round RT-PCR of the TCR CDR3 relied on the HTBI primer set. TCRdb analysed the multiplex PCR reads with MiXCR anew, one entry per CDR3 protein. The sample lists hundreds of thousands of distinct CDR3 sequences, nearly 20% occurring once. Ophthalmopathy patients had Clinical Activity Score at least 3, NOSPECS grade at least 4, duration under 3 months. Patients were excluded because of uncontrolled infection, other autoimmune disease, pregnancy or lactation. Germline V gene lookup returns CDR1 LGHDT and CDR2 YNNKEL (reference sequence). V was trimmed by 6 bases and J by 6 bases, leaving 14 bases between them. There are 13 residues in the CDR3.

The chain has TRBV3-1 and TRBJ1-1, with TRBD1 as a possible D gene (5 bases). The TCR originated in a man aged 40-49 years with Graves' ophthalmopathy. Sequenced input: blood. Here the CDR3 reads CASSPGRGAEAFF. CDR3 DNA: TGTGCCAGCAGTCCGGGACGAGGGGCTGAAGCTTTCTTT.